This T cell receptor beta chain was captured in a study of CXCR3 chemokines and chemotherapy response in bladder cancer. The CDR3 totals 14 residues. Germline V lookup: CDR1 SGHDT, CDR2 YYEEEE. V trimming: 2 bases; J trimming: 6 bases; junction bases outside the gene matches: 5. From the PCR reads, TCRdb called clonotypes with MiXCR, one entry per CDR3 protein. The table has roughly 2,600 distinct CDR3 sequences, about 10% seen once. The TCR originated in a human donor with bladder cancer that responded to neoadjuvant chemotherapy. The chain combines TRBV5-6 with TRBJ2-7; 10 nucleotides agree with TRBD2. Sample collection was performed from a patient whose treatment included neoadjuvant chemotherapy. CDR3 bases: TGTGCCAGCAGCTTCGGACTAGCGGAGCTCGAGCAGTACTTC. Translated, it gives CASSFGLAELEQYF.